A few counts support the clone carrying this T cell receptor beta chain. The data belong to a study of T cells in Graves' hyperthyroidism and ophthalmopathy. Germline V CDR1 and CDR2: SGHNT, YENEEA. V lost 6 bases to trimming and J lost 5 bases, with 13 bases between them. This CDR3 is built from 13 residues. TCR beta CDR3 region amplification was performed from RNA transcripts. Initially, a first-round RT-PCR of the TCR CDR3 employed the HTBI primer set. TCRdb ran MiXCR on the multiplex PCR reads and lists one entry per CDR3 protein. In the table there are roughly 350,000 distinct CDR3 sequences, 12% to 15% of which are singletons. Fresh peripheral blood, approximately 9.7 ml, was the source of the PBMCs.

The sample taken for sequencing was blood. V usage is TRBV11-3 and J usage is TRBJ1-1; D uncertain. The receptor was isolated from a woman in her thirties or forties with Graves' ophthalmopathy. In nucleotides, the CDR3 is TGTGCCAGCAGAGGAACAGAGGGTACTGAAGCTTTCTTT. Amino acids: CASRGTEGTEAFF. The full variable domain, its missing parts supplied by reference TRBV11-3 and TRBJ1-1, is EAGVVQSPRYKIIEKKQPVAFWCNPISGHNTLYWYLQNLGQGPELLIRYENEEAVDDSQLPKDRFSAERLKGVDSTLKIQPAELGDSAVYLCASRGTEGTEAFFGQGTRLTVV.